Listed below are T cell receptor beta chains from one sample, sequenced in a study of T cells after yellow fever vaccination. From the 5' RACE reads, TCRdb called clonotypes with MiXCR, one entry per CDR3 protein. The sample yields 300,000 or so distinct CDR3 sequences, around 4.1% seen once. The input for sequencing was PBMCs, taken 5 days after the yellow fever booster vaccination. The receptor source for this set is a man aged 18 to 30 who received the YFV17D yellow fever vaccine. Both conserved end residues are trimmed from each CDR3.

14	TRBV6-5	ASRRQGSLRGYGYT
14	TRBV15	ATSRVGDYPNSPLH
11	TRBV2	ASSQDINYGYT
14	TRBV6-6	ASSYSIGRGRSPLH
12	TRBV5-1	ASSLQLASYEQY
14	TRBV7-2	ASSILTGAVYNEQF
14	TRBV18	ASSGSGGPPLNEQF
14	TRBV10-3	AISSGTSYRGETQY
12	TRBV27	ASSLSYNTGELF
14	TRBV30	AWTSRLAGGLYEQY
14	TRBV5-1	ASSSTGTGTPYGYT
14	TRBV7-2	ASSLDRAATNEKLF
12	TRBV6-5	ASSRDRHYYGYT
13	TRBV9	ASSLSRDSPHGYT
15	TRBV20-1	SARGLGTRDGTDTQY
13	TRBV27	ASRRFVAPYNEQF
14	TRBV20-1	SARLPGGPSSYEQY
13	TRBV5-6	ASSLGGQGWNEQF
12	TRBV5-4	ASSLAGTKNIQY
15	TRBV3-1	ASSQTGRFDRNTEAF
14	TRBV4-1	ASSQDKGQSTDTQY
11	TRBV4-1	ASSPGGWTEAF
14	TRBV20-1	SARGQAPRAKNIQY
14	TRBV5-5	ASSGGGTGVGDTQY
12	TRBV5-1	ASSFTGDGETQY
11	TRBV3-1	ASSQDYGRVPY
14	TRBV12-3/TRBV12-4	ASSWGLAGGPDTQY
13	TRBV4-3	ASSRDIRPYNEQF
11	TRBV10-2	ASRTGMYNEQF
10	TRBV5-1	ASSIQGTEAF
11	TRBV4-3	ASSQAYNSEAF
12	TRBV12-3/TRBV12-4	ASSLAGRPNEQF
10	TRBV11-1	ASSLIAYEQY
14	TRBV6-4	ASSDDERGGYNEQF
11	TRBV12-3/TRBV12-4	ASSPGDGYEQY
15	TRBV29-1	SDRTSGGWSLTDTQY
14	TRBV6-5	ASSYSSGTVSNEQF
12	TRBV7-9	ASRVTSSSYEQY
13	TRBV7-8	ASSFGTGPGQPQH
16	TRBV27	ASSLTQVTGERTYEQY
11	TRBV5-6	ASSSELAPAQY